These T cell receptor beta chains were read from a single sample in a study of blood T cell repertoires in COVID-19. Some clones are missing from TCRdb's copy, which holds only in-frame ones; the method was immunoSEQ multiplex PCR. Of tens of thousands of clones listed, about 88% are singletons. Sequencing was carried out using peripheral blood. Receptors originate from a man in his 70s with acute or convalescent COVID-19. Both conserved end residues are part of each CDR3. D genes are given only for firm matches.

>.|TRBV6-1
CASSEVRGGTEAFF
>.|TRBV5-4
CASSLGNSGRGF
>.|TRBV5-1
CASSLSTGFNYGYTF
>.|TRBV2
CASSGETNEKLFF
>TRBD2|TRBV5-4
CASSPGTSGNNEQFF
>.|TRBV6-6
CASTAGLRGNTIYF
>.|TRBV19
CASSIGVGEQFF
>TRBD1|TRBV10-3
CAISPSGGTGGPGANVLTF
>.|TRBV7-3
CASSLSARGANVLTF
>.|TRBV5-1
CASSSGTFYGYTF
>TRBD2|TRBV11-3
CASSLLAGSYNEQFF
>TRBD2|TRBV19
CASSIVNGLAGNEQFF
>.|TRBV28
CASNLPFQGDTEAFF
>.|TRBV5-1
CASSLGSVAGGSTDTQYF
>.|TRBV5-1
CASSLGGRVTDTQYF
>.|TRBV5-8
CASSLAPWTDSYEQYF
>TRBD1|TRBV7-2
CASSHRGQSNSPLHF
>.|TRBV3-1/TRBV3-2
CASSQVSSAKNIQYF
>TRBD1|TRBV6-5
CASSYGTGTSPLHF
>.|TRBV5-8
CASSSDGRKNEKLFF
>.|TRBV19
CASSIEASNQPQHF
>.|TRBV7-3
CASSLVARSNEQFF
>.|TRBV4-1
CASSQDQEKLFF
>TRBD2|TRBV7-9
CASSRDYTTDTQYF
>.|TRBV9
CASSVGLASGSTDTQYF
>TRBD2|TRBV2
CASSLAGGNEQFF
>.|TRBV3-1/TRBV3-2
CASSQVRSGSTEAFF
>.|TRBV5-8
CASSLGRGSPTDTQYF
>TRBD1|TRBV29-1
CSVDGDRSTDTQYF
>.|TRBV6-4
CASSDPRVRRSSYNEQFF
>.|TRBV5-1
CASSGHYEQYF